These T cell receptor beta chains were read from a single sample in a study of post-analysis software for immune sequencing data. TCRdb re-derived calls from the PCR reads in MiXCR, one entry per CDR3 protein. The table records 600,000 to 700,000 distinct CDR3 sequences, over 45% of them present only once. The sequenced sample consisted of blood. All receptors derive from a girl aged 2 to 9 with multiple sclerosis. The CDR3 runs from the conserved cysteine through the conserved F or W. A D gene is named only where the DNA matches it firmly. The listing skips clone size in some rows; elsewhere it reads once, few, many or a size class.

CDR3aa: CSARLEQGDTFNEQFF
CDR3nt: TGCAGTGCTAGGCTCGAGCAGGGGGATACCTTCAATGAGCAGTTCTTC
d_gene: TRBD1
abundance: few
j_gene: TRBJ2-1
v_gene: TRBV20-1

CDR3aa: CASSVVGSYGYTF
CDR3nt: TGCGCCAGCAGCGTTGTTGGGAGCTATGGCTACACCTTC
d_gene: NA
abundance: NA
j_gene: TRBJ1-2
v_gene: TRBV4-1

CDR3aa: CASSWGLAGVFGETQYF
CDR3nt: TGTGCCAGCAGCTGGGGACTAGCGGGGGTGTTCGGGGAGACCCAGTACTTC
d_gene: TRBD2
abundance: NA
j_gene: TRBJ2-5
v_gene: TRBV7-2

CDR3aa: CASSLGAEQYF
CDR3nt: TGTGCCAGCAGCTTAGGGGCCGAGCAGTACTTC
d_gene: NA
abundance: few
j_gene: TRBJ2-7
v_gene: TRBV5-6

CDR3aa: CAISGTSGSYNEQFF
CDR3nt: TGTGCCATCAGCGGGACTAGCGGGAGCTACAATGAGCAGTTCTTC
d_gene: TRBD2
abundance: NA
j_gene: TRBJ2-1
v_gene: TRBV10-3

CDR3aa: CASSSPRQVWNQPQHF
CDR3nt: TGTGCCAGCAGCTCGCCGAGACAGGTGTGGAATCAGCCCCAGCATTTT
d_gene: NA
abundance: once
j_gene: TRBJ1-5
v_gene: TRBV7-2

CDR3aa: CASSLMGTQETQYF
CDR3nt: TGTGCCAGCAGTTTAATGGGTACCCAAGAGACCCAGTACTTC
d_gene: NA
abundance: NA
j_gene: TRBJ2-5
v_gene: TRBV27

CDR3aa: CASSLGTSYDEQFF
CDR3nt: TGTGCCAGCAGCCTCGGGACTTCCTACGATGAGCAGTTCTTC
d_gene: NA
abundance: NA
j_gene: TRBJ2-1
v_gene: TRBV6-5

CDR3aa: CSARDPGEGRNEQFF
CDR3nt: TGCAGTGCTAGAGATCCGGGGGAGGGCCGGAATGAGCAGTTCTTC
d_gene: TRBD2
abundance: NA
j_gene: TRBJ2-1
v_gene: TRBV20-1

CDR3aa: CASNRRDHSTDTQYF
CDR3nt: TGTGCCAGCAACCGGCGGGACCACAGCACAGATACGCAGTATTTT
d_gene: NA
abundance: NA
j_gene: TRBJ2-3
v_gene: TRBV3-1

CDR3aa: CASSLGRTVYEQFF
CDR3nt: TGTGCCAGCAGTTTAGGCCGTACAGTATATGAGCAGTTCTTC
d_gene: NA
abundance: NA
j_gene: TRBJ2-1
v_gene: TRBV12-3/TRBV12-4

CDR3aa: CSARDPGLEGTDTQYF
CDR3nt: TGCAGTGCTAGAGACCCGGGCCTTGAGGGCACAGATACGCAGTATTTT
d_gene: NA
abundance: NA
j_gene: TRBJ2-3
v_gene: TRBV20-1

CDR3aa: CSVAGVNYGYTF
CDR3nt: TGCAGCGTTGCCGGGGTCAACTATGGCTACACCTTC
d_gene: NA
abundance: NA
j_gene: TRBJ1-2
v_gene: TRBV29-1

CDR3aa: CASSLEAKHF
CDR3nt: TGCGCCAGCAGCTTGGAGGCCAAGCATTTT
d_gene: NA
abundance: NA
j_gene: TRBJ1-5
v_gene: TRBV5-1

CDR3aa: CASSRRVGTEAFF
CDR3nt: TGTGCCAGCAGCCGGCGGGTAGGGACTGAAGCTTTCTTT
d_gene: NA
abundance: NA
j_gene: TRBJ1-1
v_gene: TRBV6-5

CDR3aa: CASNGVAYNEQFF
CDR3nt: TGTGCCAGCAATGGGGTGGCCTACAATGAGCAGTTCTTC
d_gene: NA
abundance: NA
j_gene: TRBJ2-1
v_gene: TRBV6-5

CDR3aa: CSVEGGLARQSPNYGYTF
CDR3nt: TGCAGCGTTGAAGGGGGGTTGGCGCGACAGAGCCCGAACTATGGCTACACCTTC
d_gene: NA
abundance: NA
j_gene: TRBJ1-2
v_gene: TRBV29-1

CDR3aa: CASSLGGLPGDEQYF
CDR3nt: TGCGCCAGCAGCTTGGGGGGACTGCCAGGGGACGAGCAGTACTTC
d_gene: NA
abundance: NA
j_gene: TRBJ2-7
v_gene: TRBV5-1

CDR3aa: CAISPDFGRGYNEQFF
CDR3nt: TGTGCCATCAGTCCAGATTTTGGCAGGGGGTACAATGAGCAGTTCTTC
d_gene: TRBD1
abundance: many
j_gene: TRBJ2-1
v_gene: TRBV10-3

CDR3aa: CAWSTGGNEQYF
CDR3nt: TGTGCCTGGAGTACAGGAGGCAATGAGCAGTACTTC
d_gene: NA
abundance: NA
j_gene: TRBJ2-5
v_gene: TRBV30

CDR3aa: CASSLAGYSPLHF
CDR3nt: TGTGCCAGCAGTTTAGCAGGGTATTCACCCCTCCACTTT
d_gene: NA
abundance: NA
j_gene: TRBJ1-6
v_gene: TRBV12-3/TRBV12-4

CDR3aa: CVSSSGTSLHNEQFF
CDR3nt: TGTGTCAGCAGCTCCGGGACTAGCCTCCACAATGAGCAGTTCTTC
d_gene: TRBD2
abundance: NA
j_gene: TRBJ2-1
v_gene: TRBV7-2

CDR3aa: CASSPGMGETQYF
CDR3nt: TGTGCCAGCAGCCCAGGAATGGGAGAGACCCAGTACTTC
d_gene: NA
abundance: NA
j_gene: TRBJ2-5
v_gene: TRBV7-6

CDR3aa: CASSRGSSYEQYF
CDR3nt: TGTGCCAGCAGCCGGGGGAGCTCCTACGAGCAGTACTTC
d_gene: NA
abundance: many
j_gene: TRBJ2-7
v_gene: TRBV7-9

CDR3aa: CANSPTSGVPDTQYF
CDR3nt: TGCGCCAACAGCCCCACTAGCGGGGTACCCGATACGCAGTATTTT
d_gene: TRBD2
abundance: NA
j_gene: TRBJ2-3
v_gene: TRBV4-3

CDR3aa: CSASVLAGAGAEQYF
CDR3nt: TGCAGTGCTAGCGTCCTAGCGGGAGCGGGTGCCGAGCAGTACTTC
d_gene: TRBD2
abundance: few
j_gene: TRBJ2-7
v_gene: TRBV20-1

CDR3aa: CASSRTGEETQYF
CDR3nt: TGTGCCAGCAGTAGGACAGGGGAGGAGACCCAGTACTTC
d_gene: TRBD1
abundance: many
j_gene: TRBJ2-5
v_gene: TRBV3-1

CDR3aa: CASSPGTVGYNEQFF
CDR3nt: TGTGCCAGCAGCCCGGGGACAGTCGGGTACAATGAGCAGTTCTTC
d_gene: TRBD1
abundance: NA
j_gene: TRBJ2-1
v_gene: TRBV7-9

CDR3aa: CASRAGTSGFGETQYF
CDR3nt: TGTGCCAGCAGAGCCGGGACTAGCGGGTTTGGGGAGACCCAGTACTTC
d_gene: TRBD2
abundance: NA
j_gene: TRBJ2-5
v_gene: TRBV28